These T cell receptor beta chains were read from a single sample in a study of cytomegalovirus exposure and HLA in healthy donors. Some clones are missing from TCRdb's copy, which holds only in-frame ones; the method was immunoSEQ multiplex PCR. The repertoire holds 250,000 to 350,000 clones, with 88% as singletons. The source material was PBMCs. These TCRs come from a woman younger than 30 in good health and CMV-seronegative. The CDR3 runs from the conserved cysteine through the conserved F or W. D genes are given only for firm matches.

V gene | D gene | CDR3 length | CDR3 protein
TRBV19 | TRBD1 | 18 | CASSRGQPLTDFSYEQYF
TRBV7-9 | . | 15 | CASSHSRTVNYGYTF
TRBV9 | TRBD2 | 15 | CASSVAASGYNEQFF
TRBV7-3 | . | 14 | CASSLDHRVGGYTF
TRBV5-6 | TRBD2 | 15 | CASREPGLATGEQYF
TRBV11-2 | TRBD2 | 19 | CASSSGPGLAGGQTDTQYF
TRBV27 | . | 13 | CASSLSGGYGYTF
TRBV27 | TRBD1 | 15 | CASREGARSNQPQHF
TRBV5-6 | . | 14 | CASSFAGGRYEQYF
TRBV9 | TRBD1 | 15 | CASSVRGRGLETQYF
TRBV7-6 | TRBD2 | 15 | CASSQAGRDTGELFF
TRBV5-4 | . | 14 | CASSSPGLYNEQFF
TRBV28 | . | 15 | CASKSWRGSYNEQFF
TRBV5-1 | . | 15 | CASSRLGQTNYEQYF
TRBV6-5 | . | 14 | CASSGLSGANVLTF
TRBV5-1 | . | 13 | CASSLAGDTEAFF
TRBV6-5 | TRBD1 | 15 | CASSTGTGGNQPQHF
TRBV6-6 | TRBD2 | 13 | CASTLQRDYEQYF
TRBV15 | . | 12 | CATSRATGELFF
TRBV2 | . | 14 | CARQGGSSYNEQFF
TRBV30 | TRBD1 | 17 | CAWSVWPGQGRNTEAFF
TRBV4-2 | TRBD1 | 15 | CASSDRGLGTDTQYF
TRBV6-5 | TRBD1 | 15 | CASSYSGDRGLGYTF
TRBV25-1 | . | 16 | CASSDGGPPVDDEQFF
TRBV6-1 | TRBD1 | 14 | CASTLKGQLGPQHF
TRBV28 | . | 11 | CASSFYHEQFF
TRBV28 | . | 13 | CASNRMPQHIQYF
TRBV5-4 | TRBD1 | 16 | CASSLGVRGLRGTQYF
TRBV9 | TRBD1 | 20 | CASSETPGQGDFIKFCEQYF
TRBV6-5 | . | 14 | CASSYTGSTDTQYF